This T cell receptor beta chain was sequenced during a study of a mutant IDH1 vaccine in newly diagnosed glioma. Study as a whole: Patients under treatment included about 62% males and about 40% females and had a mean age of approximately 40 years. Earlier treatment was radiotherapy, temozolomide, or both, with most getting both. Regarding the study as a whole: Evidence of vaccine-induced immune responses was documented in approximately 93% of patients.

Time point of the sample: baseline, week 1 (first vaccination visit). Treatment in this sample: pre-vaccination baseline after standard-of-care therapy. Libraries were prepared by immunoSEQ multiplex PCR; TCRdb keeps only in-frame clonotypes and omits some of them. The sample lists fewer than 85,000 clones, roughly 85% occurring once. The V gene lost 3 bases and the J gene lost 4 bases, with 12 bases spanning the gap. This CDR3 contains 14 residues. Germline V lookup: CDR1 KGHSH, CDR2 LQKENI. Points on this clone: Its matching antigen is unknown.

The V gene is TRBV18, the J gene TRBJ1-2; D is uncertain. The material was PBMCs, obtained from a glioma patient treated with radiotherapy, temozolomide or both. The receptor's source is a man aged 25-45 years with glioma. CDR3 in DNA: TGTGCCAGCTCACCCAAGGGTGCGGGCTATGGCTACACCTTC. It is translated as CASSPKGAGYGYTF.